This entry is about one T cell receptor beta chain. Specified time point: newly diagnosed GD, antithyroid drugs for less than 3 months. PBMC RNA served as the TCR library source. This sample was included in a study of regulatory T cells in long-lasting Graves disease. This CDR3 is 17 amino acids long. V lost 5 bases to trimming and J lost 4 bases; unmatched junction nucleotides: 14. Germline values: CDR1 SEHNR, CDR2 FQNEAQ (reference sequence). In building TCR beta libraries, iRepertoire HTBI primers were used together with Arm-PCR of CDR3 regions. TCRdb itself ran the multiplex PCR reads through MiXCR, one entry per CDR3 protein. This table holds about 450,000 distinct CDR3 sequences, 12% to 15% found once. The same data also contributed to another study, on T cells in Graves' hyperthyroidism and ophthalmopathy. As that report states: From stable hyperthyroidism, ophthalmopathy was set apart by a 13 V-J model.

The sequence derives from a woman aged 50 to 60 with Graves disease. V is TRBV7-9 and J is TRBJ2-3, with TRBD1 identical over 8 bases. Specimen: peripheral blood mononuclear cells (PBMCs), collected at new diagnosis, from a patient treated with antithyroid drugs. This CDR3 is CASSASDRVIWADTQYF. The CDR3 DNA sequence: TGTGCCAGCAGCGCCTCGGACAGGGTTATTTGGGCAGATACGCAGTATTTT. The full variable domain, completed using reference TRBV7-9 and TRBJ2-3, is DTGVSQNPRHKITKRGQNVTFRCDPISEHNRLYWYRQTLGQGPEFLTYFQNEAQLEKSRLLSDRFSAERPKGSFSTLEIQRTEQGDSAMYLCASSASDRVIWADTQYFGPGTRLTVL.